This T cell receptor (beta chain) was identified in a study of human T cells and chemical hapten exposure. Turning to the study itself: Mostly female patients had alopecia areata, totalis or universalis. Study-level findings and limits: Donors were affected by alopecia, so their immune reaction might vary from that of healthy individuals.

Time point defined: patch test 1, 2 weeks after DPC sensitization. The treatment here: therapeutic diphenylcyclopropenone sensitization with weekly scalp DPC. Prior to application of each patch test, blood was drawn. Per germline, CDR1 SGHTA and CDR2 FQGNSA. The V segment lost 5 bases and the J segment 3 bases; nucleotides outside the gene matches: 5. The CDR3 runs 14 residues. This clonotype was found a few times. Its antigen is not identified. MiXCR, applied by TCRdb to the RACE reads, yields one record per CDR3 protein. The sample has just over 80,000 distinct CDR3 sequences; about 10% are singletons.

The source material was whole blood, sampled in connection with sensitization to the hapten diphenylcyclopropenone (DPC). The chain recombines TRBV7-2 with TRBJ2-3; 7 positions agree with TRBD1. This clonotype was obtained from a woman aged 45-65 years with alopecia areata. Some clones in this sample may be carry-over from other donors' samples. Here the CDR3 DNA reads TGTGCCAGCAGCCCGCAGGGGGTGACAGATACGCAGTATTTT. Translating it yields CASSPQGVTDTQYF.